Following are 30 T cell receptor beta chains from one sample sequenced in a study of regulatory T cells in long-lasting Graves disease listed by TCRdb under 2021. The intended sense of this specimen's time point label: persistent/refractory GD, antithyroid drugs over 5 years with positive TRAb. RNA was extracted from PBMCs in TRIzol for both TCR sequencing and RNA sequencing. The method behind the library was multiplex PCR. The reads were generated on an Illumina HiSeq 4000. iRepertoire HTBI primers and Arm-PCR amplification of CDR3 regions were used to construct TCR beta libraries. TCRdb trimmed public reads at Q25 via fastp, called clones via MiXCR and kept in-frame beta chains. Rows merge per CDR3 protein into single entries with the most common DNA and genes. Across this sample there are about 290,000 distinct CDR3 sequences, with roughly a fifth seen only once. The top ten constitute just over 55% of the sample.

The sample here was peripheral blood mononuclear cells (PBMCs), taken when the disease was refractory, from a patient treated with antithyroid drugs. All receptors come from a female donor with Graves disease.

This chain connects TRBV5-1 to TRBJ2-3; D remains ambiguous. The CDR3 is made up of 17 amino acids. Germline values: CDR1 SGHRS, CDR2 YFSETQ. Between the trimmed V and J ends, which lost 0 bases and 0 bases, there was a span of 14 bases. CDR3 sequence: CASSLALSASSTDTQYF. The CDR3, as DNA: TGCGCCAGCAGCTTGGCTCTTTCTGCCTCTAGCACAGATACGCAGTATTTT. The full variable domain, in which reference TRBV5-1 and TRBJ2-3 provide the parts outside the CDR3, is KAGVTQTPRYLIKTRGQQVTLSCSPISGHRSVSWYQQTPGQGLQFLFEYFSETQRNKGNFPGRFSGRQFSNSRSEMNVSTLELGDSALYLCASSLALSASSTDTQYFGPGTRLTVL.

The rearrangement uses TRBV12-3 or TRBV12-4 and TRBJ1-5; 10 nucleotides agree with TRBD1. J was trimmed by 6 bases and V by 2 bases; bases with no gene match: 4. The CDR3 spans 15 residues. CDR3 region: CASSLRGQGGQPQHF. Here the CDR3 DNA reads TGTGCCAGCAGTTTACGAGGACAGGGGGGTCAGCCCCAGCATTTT.

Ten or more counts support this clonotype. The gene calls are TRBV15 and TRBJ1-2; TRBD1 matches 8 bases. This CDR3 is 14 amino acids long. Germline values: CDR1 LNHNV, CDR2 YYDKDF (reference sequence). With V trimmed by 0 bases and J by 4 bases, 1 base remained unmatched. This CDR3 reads CATSRETGGYGYTF. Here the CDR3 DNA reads TGTGCCACCAGCAGAGAAACAGGGGGCTATGGCTACACCTTC. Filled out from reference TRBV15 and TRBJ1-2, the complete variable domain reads DAMVIQNPRYQVTQFGKPVTLSCSQTLNHNVMYWYQQKSSQAPKLLFHYYDKDFNNEADTPDNFQSRRPNTSFCFLDIRSPGLGDTAMYLCATSRETGGYGYTFGSGTRLTVV.

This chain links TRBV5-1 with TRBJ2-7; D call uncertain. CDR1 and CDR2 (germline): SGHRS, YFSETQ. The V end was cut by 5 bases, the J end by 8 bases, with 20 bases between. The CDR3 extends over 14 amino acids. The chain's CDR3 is CASSPETLKTQQYF. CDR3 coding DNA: TGCGCCAGCAGTCCCGAGACTCTTAAGACGCAGCAGTACTTC.

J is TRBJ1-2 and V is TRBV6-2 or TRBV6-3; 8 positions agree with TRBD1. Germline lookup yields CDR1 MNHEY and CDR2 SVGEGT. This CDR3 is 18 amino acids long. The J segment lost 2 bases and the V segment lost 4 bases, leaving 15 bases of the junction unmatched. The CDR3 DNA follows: TGTGCCAGCAGTTCAATACCGGGACAGGCGATTGAGAACTATGGCTACACCTTC. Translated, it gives CASSSIPGQAIENYGYTF.

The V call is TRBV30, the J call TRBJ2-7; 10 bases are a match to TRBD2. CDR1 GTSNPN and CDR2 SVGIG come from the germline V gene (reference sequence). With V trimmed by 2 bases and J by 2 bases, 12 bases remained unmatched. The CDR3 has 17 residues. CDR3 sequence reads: CAWSTFAGTSETYEQYF. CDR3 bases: TGTGCCTGGAGTACTTTCGCCGGGACTAGCGAAACCTACGAGCAGTACTTC.

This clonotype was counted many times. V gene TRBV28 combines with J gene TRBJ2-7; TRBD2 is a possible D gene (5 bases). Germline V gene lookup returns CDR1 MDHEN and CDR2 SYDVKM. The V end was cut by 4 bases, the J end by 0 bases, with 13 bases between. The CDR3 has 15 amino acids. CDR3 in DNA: TGTGCCAGCAGTTGGGAGAAGAAGAGCTCCTACGAGCAGTACTTC. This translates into CASSWEKKSSYEQYF.

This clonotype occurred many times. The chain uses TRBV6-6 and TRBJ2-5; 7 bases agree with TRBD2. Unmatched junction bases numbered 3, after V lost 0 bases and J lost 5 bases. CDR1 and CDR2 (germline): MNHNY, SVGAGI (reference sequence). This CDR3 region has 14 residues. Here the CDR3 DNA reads TGTGCCAGCAGTTACTCGGGAGGGTCGGAGACCCAGTACTTC. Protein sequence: CASSYSGGSETQYF.

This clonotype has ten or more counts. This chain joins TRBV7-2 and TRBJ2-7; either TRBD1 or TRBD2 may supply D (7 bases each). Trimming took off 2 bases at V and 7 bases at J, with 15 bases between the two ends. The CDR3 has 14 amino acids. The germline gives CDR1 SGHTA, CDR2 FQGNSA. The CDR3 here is CASSLQGRGGEQYF. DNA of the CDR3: TGTGCCAGCAGCTTACAGGGCAGGGGGGGGGAGCAGTACTTC.

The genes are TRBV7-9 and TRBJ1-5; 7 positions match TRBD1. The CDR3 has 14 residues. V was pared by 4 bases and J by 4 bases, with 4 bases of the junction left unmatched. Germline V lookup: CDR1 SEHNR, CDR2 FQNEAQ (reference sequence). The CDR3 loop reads CASSSGTANQPQHF. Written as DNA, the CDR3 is TGTGCCAGCAGCTCAGGGACAGCTAATCAGCCCCAGCATTTT.

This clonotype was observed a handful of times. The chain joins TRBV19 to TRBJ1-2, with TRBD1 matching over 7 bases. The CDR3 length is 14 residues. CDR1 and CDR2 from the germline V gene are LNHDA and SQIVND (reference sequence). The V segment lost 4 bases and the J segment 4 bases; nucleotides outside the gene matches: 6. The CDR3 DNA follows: TGTGCCAGTAGTACCGGGACAGCCCCCTATGGCTACACCTTC. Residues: CASSTGTAPYGYTF.

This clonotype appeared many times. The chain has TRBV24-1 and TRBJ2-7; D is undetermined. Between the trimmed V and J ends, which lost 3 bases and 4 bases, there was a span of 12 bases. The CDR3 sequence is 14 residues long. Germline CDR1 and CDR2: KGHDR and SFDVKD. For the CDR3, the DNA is TGTGCCACCAGTGATGCCCGGGCGACTTACGAGCAGTACTTC. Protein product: CATSDARATYEQYF.

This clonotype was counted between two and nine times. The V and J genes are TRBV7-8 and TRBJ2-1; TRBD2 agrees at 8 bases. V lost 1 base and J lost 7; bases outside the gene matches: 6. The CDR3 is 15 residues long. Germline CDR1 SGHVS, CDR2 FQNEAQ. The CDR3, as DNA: TGTGCCAGCAGCTTAGTGGCGGGAGGAGTAAATGAGCAGTTCTTC. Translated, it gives CASSLVAGGVNEQFF.

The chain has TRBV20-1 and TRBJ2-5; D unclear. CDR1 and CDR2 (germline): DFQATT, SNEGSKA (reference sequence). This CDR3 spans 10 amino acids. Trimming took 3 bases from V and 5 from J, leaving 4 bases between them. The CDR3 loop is CSARMETQYF. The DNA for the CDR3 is TGCAGTGCTAGGATGGAGACCCAGTACTTC.

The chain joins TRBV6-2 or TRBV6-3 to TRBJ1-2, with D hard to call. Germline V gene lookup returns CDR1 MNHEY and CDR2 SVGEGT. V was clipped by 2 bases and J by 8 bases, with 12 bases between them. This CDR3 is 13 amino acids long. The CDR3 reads CASSYRRELGYTF. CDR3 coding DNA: TGTGCCAGCAGTTACCGGCGGGAGCTCGGCTACACCTTC.

CDR3 in DNA: TGTGCCATCAGTGAAAGGGGAAGGGCGGCTGAAGCTTTCTTT. This encodes CAISERGRAAEAFF. This chain joins TRBV10-3 and TRBJ1-1; D may be TRBD1 (5 bases). This CDR3 region has 14 residues. Per the germline V gene, CDR1 is ENHRY and CDR2 is SYGVKD. The ends were cut back, 3 bases at V and 6 bases at J, with 14 bases in the middle.

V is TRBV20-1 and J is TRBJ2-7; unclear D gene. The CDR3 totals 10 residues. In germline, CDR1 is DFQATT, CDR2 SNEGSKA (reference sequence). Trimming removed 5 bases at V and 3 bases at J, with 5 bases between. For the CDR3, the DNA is TGCAGTGCTTCTGACTACGAGCAGTACTTC. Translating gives CSASDYEQYF.

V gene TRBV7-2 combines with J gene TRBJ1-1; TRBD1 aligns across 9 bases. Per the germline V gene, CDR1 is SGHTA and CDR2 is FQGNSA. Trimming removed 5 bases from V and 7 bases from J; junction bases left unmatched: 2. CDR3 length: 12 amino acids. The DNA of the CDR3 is TGTGCCAGCAGCAGGACAGGGGATGAAGCTTTCTTT. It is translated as CASSRTGDEAFF.

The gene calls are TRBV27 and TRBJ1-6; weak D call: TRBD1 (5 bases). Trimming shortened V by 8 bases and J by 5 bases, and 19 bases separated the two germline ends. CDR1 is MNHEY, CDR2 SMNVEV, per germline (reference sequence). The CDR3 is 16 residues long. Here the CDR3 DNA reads TGTGCCAGCTCCAGGGACCGTGGTGACCATAATTCACCCCTCCACTTT. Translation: CASSRDRGDHNSPLHF.

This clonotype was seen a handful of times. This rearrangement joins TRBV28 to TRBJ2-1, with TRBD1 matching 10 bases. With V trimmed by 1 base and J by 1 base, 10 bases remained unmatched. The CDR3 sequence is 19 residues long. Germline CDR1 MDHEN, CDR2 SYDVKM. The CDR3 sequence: CASSLLTGGGQGSYNEQFF. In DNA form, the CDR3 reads TGTGCCAGCAGTTTATTGACGGGTGGGGGACAGGGGTCCTACAATGAGCAGTTCTTC.

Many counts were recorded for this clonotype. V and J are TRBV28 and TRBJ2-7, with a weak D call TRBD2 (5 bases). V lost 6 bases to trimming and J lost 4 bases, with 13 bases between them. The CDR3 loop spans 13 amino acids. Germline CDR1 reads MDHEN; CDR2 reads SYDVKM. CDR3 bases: TGTGCCAGCAGACTCAATTCGGGGTACGAGCAGTACTTC. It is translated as CASRLNSGYEQYF.

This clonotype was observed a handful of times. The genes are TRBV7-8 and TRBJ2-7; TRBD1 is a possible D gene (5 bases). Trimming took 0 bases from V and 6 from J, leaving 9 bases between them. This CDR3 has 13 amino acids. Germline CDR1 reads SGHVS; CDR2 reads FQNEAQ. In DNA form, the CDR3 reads TGTGCCAGCAGCTTAGCGCAGGGATCCGAGCAGTACTTC. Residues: CASSLAQGSEQYF. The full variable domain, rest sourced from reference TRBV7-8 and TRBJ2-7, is GAGVSQSPRYKVAKRGQDVALRCDPISGHVSLFWYQQALGQGPEFLTYFQNEAQLDKSGLPSDRFFAERPEGSVSTLKIQRTQQEDSAVYLCASSLAQGSEQYFGPGTRLTVT.

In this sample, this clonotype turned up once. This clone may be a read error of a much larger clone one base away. CDR3 residues: CASSSPGPGGQNIQCF. CDR3 sequence (DNA): TGTGCCAGCAGCTCCCCCGGTCCGGGAGGCCAAAACATTCAGTGCTTC. V and J are TRBV13 and TRBJ2-4, with 7 bases identical to TRBD2. The CDR3 consists of 16 residues. Germline-derived CDR1 and CDR2 are PRHDT and FYEKMQ (reference sequence).

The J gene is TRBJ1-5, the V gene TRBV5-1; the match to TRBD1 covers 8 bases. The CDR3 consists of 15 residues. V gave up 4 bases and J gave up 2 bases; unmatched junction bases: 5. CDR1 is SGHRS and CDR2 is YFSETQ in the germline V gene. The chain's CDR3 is CASSITGGGNQPQHF. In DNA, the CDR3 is TGCGCCAGCAGCATTACAGGGGGAGGCAATCAGCCCCAGCATTTT.

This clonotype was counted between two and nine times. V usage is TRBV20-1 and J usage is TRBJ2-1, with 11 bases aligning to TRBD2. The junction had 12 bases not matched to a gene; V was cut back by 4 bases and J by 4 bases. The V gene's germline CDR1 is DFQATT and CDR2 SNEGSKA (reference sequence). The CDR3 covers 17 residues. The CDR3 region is CSAISVAGGPVYNEQFF. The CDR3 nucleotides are TGCAGTGCTATATCTGTAGCGGGAGGGCCGGTTTACAATGAGCAGTTCTTC.

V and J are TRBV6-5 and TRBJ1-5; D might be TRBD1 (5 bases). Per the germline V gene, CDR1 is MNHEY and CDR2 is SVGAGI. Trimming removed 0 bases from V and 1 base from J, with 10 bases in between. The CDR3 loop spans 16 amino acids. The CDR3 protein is CASSYSGGSSNQPQHF. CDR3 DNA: TGTGCCAGCAGTTACTCGGGGGGATCGAGCAATCAGCCCCAGCATTTT.

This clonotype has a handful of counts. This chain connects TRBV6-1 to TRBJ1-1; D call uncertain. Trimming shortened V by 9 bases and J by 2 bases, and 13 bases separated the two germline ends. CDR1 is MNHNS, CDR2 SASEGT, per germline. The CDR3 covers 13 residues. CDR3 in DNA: TGTGCCAGTGCTGAGGGCTTCAACACTGAAGCTTTCTTT. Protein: CASAEGFNTEAFF.

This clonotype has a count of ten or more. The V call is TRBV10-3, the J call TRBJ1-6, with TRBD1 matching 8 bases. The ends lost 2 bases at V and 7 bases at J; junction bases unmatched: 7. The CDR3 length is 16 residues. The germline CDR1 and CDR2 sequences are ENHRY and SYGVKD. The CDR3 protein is CAISEPGQGGNSPLHF. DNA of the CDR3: TGTGCCATCAGTGAGCCCGGACAGGGAGGCAATTCACCCCTCCACTTT.

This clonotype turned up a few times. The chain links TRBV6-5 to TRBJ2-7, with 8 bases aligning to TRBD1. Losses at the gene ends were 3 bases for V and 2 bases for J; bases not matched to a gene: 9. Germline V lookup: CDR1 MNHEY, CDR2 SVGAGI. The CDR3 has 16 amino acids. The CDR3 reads CASSYRATGDPYEQYF. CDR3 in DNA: TGTGCCAGCAGTTATCGAGCGACAGGGGACCCCTACGAGCAGTACTTC.

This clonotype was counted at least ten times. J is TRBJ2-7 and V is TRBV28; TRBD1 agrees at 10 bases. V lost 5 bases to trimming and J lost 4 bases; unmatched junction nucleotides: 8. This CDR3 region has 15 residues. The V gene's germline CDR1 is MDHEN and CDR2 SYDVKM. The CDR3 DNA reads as TGTGCCAGCAGTCCCCCGGGACAGGGGCCGTACGAGCAGTACTTC. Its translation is CASSPPGQGPYEQYF. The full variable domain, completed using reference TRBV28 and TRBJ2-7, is DVKVTQSSRYLVKRTGEKVFLECVQDMDHENMFWYRQDPGLGLRLIYFSYDVKMKEKGDIPEGYSVSREKKERFSLILESASTNQTSMYLCASSPPGQGPYEQYFGPGTRLTVT.